What follows are 10 T cell receptor beta chains derived from one specimen sequenced in a study of cytomegalovirus exposure and HLA in healthy donors. Generated by immunoSEQ multiplex PCR, the TCRdb table keeps only in-frame clones and is missing some. The sample lists 100,000 to 130,000 clones; 70% to 85% were seen once. The sequenced material came from PBMCs. These receptors all stem from a woman aged 18 to 35 in good health and CMV-seronegative.

This chain uses TRBV2 with TRBJ2-7, with TRBD2 identical over 9 bases. The length of the CDR3 is 16 residues. Germline CDR1 and CDR2: SNHLY and FYNNEI. The junction had 10 bases not matched to a gene; V was cut back by 6 bases and J by 1 base. CDR3 region: CASRADGTSLSYEQYF. CDR3 bases: TGTGCCAGCAGGGCCGATGGGACTAGCCTATCCTACGAGCAGTACTTC.

The chain has TRBV19 and TRBJ1-6, with TRBD1 matching 8 bases. V was clipped by 6 bases and J by 7 bases; unmatched bases: 8. Per the germline V gene, CDR1 is LNHDA and CDR2 is SQIVND (reference sequence). The CDR3 has 15 amino acids. The CDR3 loop reads CASRGTGKTNSPLHF. Here the CDR3 DNA reads TGTGCCAGTAGGGGGACAGGCAAAACGAATTCACCCCTCCACTTT.

This chain joins TRBV6-1 and TRBJ2-3; 10 positions match TRBD2. This CDR3 has 15 residues. The junction had 5 bases not matched to a gene; V was cut back by 6 bases and J by 2 bases. Germline values: CDR1 MNHNS, CDR2 SASEGT. CDR3 nucleotides: TGTGCCAGCAGGTTACTAGCGGGGAACACAGATACGCAGTATTTT. Translating gives CASRLLAGNTDTQYF.

This clone showed up just once. J is TRBJ2-3 and V is TRBV7-9, with 7 bases identical to TRBD2. V trimming: 5 bases; J trimming: 0 bases; junction bases outside the gene matches: 5. This CDR3 is 15 amino acids long. Germline values: CDR1 SEHNR, CDR2 FQNEAQ (reference sequence). CDR3 sequence reads: CASSRDYTSTDTQYF. The CDR3 DNA reads TGTGCCAGCAGCCGGGACTATACTAGCACAGATACGCAGTATTTT.

J is TRBJ2-7 and V is TRBV6-1; 7 bases fit TRBD2. This CDR3 has 15 amino acids. J was trimmed by 4 bases and V by 3 bases; bases with no gene match: 9. The germline V gene has CDR1 MNHNS and CDR2 SASEGT. This CDR3 reads CASSEVGEGGYEQYF. In DNA, the CDR3 is TGTGCCAGCAGTGAGGTAGGGGAGGGTGGATACGAGCAGTACTTC.

The rearrangement uses TRBV5-4 and TRBJ2-5, with 7 bases lining up with TRBD1. Trimming cost V 4 bases and J 7 bases; bases outside gene matches: 16. Per the germline V gene, CDR1 is SGHNT and CDR2 is YYREEE (reference sequence). The CDR3 is 16 amino acids. The CDR3 reads CASSTPRDSFFGTQYF. The CDR3 coding sequence is TGTGCCAGCAGCACACCCCGGGACAGCTTTTTCGGGACCCAGTACTTC.

The CDR3 DNA follows: TGCGCCAGCACGGCTAGCGGGGGGGCGGGGGAGACCCAGTACTTC. Translated, it gives CASTASGGAGETQYF. The genes are TRBV10-2 and TRBJ2-5; 12 nucleotides align to TRBD2. Germline CDR1 and CDR2: WSHSY and SAAADI. This CDR3 has 15 amino acids. With V trimmed by 7 bases and J by 5 bases, 8 bases remained unmatched.

The rearrangement uses TRBV7-9 and TRBJ2-7; D is perhaps TRBD2 (6 bases). Trimming stripped 3 bases from V and 0 bases from J, with 9 bases between. The CDR3 extends over 14 amino acids. CDR1 and CDR2 (germline): SEHNR, FQNEAQ (reference sequence). In DNA form, the CDR3 reads TGTGCCAGCAGCTTTGGGGGGTCCTCCTACGAGCAGTACTTC. Translating it yields CASSFGGSSYEQYF.

The chain employs TRBV6-1 and TRBJ2-5, with D maybe TRBD1 (5 bases). The V and J ends lost 2 bases and 2 bases respectively, with 12 bases between them. CDR1 and CDR2 (germline): MNHNS, SASEGT. The CDR3 is 15 residues long. The CDR3 DNA reads TGTGCCAGCAGTGAAAGCCAGGGCCTACAAGAGACCCAGTACTTC. The encoded protein is CASSESQGLQETQYF.

The chain uses TRBV25-1 and TRBJ1-6; weak D call: TRBD1 (6 bases). This CDR3 has 13 amino acids. The germline V gene has CDR1 MGHDK and CDR2 SYGVNS. V dropped 8 bases and J dropped 10 bases, with 15 bases sitting between them. The CDR3 DNA follows: TGTGCCAGCCGGGGAGGGGGAGAGTCACCCCTCCACTTT. It specifies CASRGGGESPLHF.